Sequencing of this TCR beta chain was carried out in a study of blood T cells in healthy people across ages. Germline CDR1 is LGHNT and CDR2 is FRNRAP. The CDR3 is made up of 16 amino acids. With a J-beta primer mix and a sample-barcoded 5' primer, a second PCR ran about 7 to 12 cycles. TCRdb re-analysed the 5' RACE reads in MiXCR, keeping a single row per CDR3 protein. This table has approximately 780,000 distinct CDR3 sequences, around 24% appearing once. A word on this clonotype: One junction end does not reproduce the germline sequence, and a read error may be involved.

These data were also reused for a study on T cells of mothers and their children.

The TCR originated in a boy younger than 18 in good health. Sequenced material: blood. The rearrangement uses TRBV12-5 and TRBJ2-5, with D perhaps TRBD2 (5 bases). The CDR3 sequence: CASGPPRGSTYNERFF. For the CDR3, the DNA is TGTGCTAGTGGTCCCCCCCGGGGTAGTACCTACAATGAGCGGTTCTTC.